What follows is one TCR beta chain and its context. Its antigen is undetermined. The entry originates in a study of a mutant IDH1 vaccine in newly diagnosed glioma. Assay used: immunoSEQ multiplex PCR; TCRdb lists only in-frame clones, some missing. The sample contains tens of thousands of clones, about 80% of which appear only once. The CDR3 has 15 amino acids. The V end was cut by 10 bases, the J end by 5 bases, with 23 bases between. Germline V gene lookup returns CDR1 MNHEY and CDR2 SVGAGI. The sample's time point: week 5, during vaccination. Alongside topical imiquimod, each dose of vaccine comprised 300 ug of mutant IDH1 20-mer peptide.

The chain couples TRBV6-5 to TRBJ2-5; possibly TRBD1 or TRBD2 for D (5 bases each). The sequence derives from a man aged 40-55 years with glioma. The source was PBMCs, collected from a glioma patient whose treatment included an IDH1 peptide vaccine. CDR3 amino acids: CAISRDGVPGETQYF. In DNA, the CDR3 is TGTGCCATTAGCAGGGACGGGGTTCCGGGGGAGACCCAGTACTTC.